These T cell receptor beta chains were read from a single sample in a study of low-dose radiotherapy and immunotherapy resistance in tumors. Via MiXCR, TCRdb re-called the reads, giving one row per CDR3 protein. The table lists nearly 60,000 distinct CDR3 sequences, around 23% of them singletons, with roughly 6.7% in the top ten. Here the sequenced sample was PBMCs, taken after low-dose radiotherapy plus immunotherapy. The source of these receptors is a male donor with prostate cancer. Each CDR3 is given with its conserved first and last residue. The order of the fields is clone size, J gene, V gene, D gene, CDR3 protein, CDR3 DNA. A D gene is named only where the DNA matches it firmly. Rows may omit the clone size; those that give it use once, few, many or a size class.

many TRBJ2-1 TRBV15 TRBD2 CATRPLGRTSGNYNEQFF TGTGCCACCCGACCTCTTGGGCGGACTAGCGGGAACTACAATGAGCAGTTCTTC
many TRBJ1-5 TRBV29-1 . CSTRQGNQPQHF TGCAGCACCAGACAGGGCAATCAGCCCCAGCATTTT
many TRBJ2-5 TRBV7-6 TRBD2 CASSRTSGGAYQETQYF TGTGCCAGCAGCCGGACTAGCGGGGGGGCATACCAAGAGACCCAGTACTTC
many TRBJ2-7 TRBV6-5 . CASSPGSWDYEQYF TGTGCCAGCAGTCCAGGGTCGTGGGACTACGAGCAGTACTTC
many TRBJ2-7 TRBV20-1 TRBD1 CSARDETGGGYEQYF TGCAGTGCTAGAGATGAGACAGGGGGCGGCTACGAGCAGTACTTC
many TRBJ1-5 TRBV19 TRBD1 CASSTRTGSRGNQPQHF TGTGCCAGTAGTACCCGGACAGGGAGTCGTGGTAATCAGCCCCAGCATTTT
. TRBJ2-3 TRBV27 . CASSLKSSTDTQYF TGTGCCAGCAGTCTGAAGTCTAGCACAGATACGCAGTATTTT
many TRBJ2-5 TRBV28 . CASTGDVVPPTF TGTGCCAGTACCGGGGACGTAGTTCCTCCGACCTTC
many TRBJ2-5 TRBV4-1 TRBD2 CASSQSSGRAALETQYF TGCGCCAGCAGCCAATCTAGCGGGAGGGCCGCCCTAGAGACCCAGTACTTC
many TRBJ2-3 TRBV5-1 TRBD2 CASSLRLAGSTDTQYF TGCGCCAGCAGCCTACGACTAGCGGGGAGCACAGATACGCAGTATTTT
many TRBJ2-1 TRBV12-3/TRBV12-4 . CASSSTGRLINEQFF TGTGCCAGCAGTTCGACAGGGAGGCTGATCAATGAGCAGTTCTTC
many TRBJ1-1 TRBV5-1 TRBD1 CASRRQGQNTEAFF TGCGCCAGCAGGAGACAGGGGCAGAACACTGAAGCTTTCTTT
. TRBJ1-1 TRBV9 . CASSVGDIGAEAFF TGTGCCAGCAGCGTAGGGGACATTGGGGCTGAAGCTTTCTTT
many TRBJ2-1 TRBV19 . CATLPRRGVSYNEQFF TGTGCCACCTTACCTAGGAGGGGGGTCTCCTACAATGAGCAGTTCTTC
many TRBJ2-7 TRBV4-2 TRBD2 CASSQSGGAYEQYF TGTGCCAGCAGCCAAAGCGGGGGGGCCTACGAGCAGTACTTC
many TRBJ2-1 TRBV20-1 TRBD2 CSVFLAGRNNEQFF TGCAGTGTATTCCTAGCGGGGAGGAACAATGAGCAGTTCTTC
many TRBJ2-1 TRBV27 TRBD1 CASSHRDSSNEQFF TGTGCCAGCAGTCACCGGGACAGCTCAAATGAGCAGTTCTTC
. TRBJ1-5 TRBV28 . CASSSGDYSNQPQHF TGTGCCAGCAGCAGCGGCGATTATAGCAATCAGCCCCAGCATTTT
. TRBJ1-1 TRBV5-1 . CASSFYQGRLGTEAFF TGCGCCAGCAGCTTTTATCAGGGCCGGTTGGGCACTGAAGCTTTCTTT
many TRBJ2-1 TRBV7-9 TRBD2 CASSLGGTSLNEQFF TGTGCCAGCAGCTTAGGGGGGACTAGCCTAAATGAGCAGTTCTTC
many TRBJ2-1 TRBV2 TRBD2 CASSASGGYSDSPEQFF TGTGCCAGCAGTGCTAGCGGGGGCTACTCCGACTCGCCTGAGCAGTTCTTC
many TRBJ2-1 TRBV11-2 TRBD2 CASSPPTSGNDEQFF TGTGCCAGCAGCCCCCCGACTAGCGGGAATGATGAGCAGTTCTTC
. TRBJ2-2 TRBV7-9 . CASSLFRVAGELFFF .
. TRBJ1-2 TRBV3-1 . CASSQGTYGYTF TGTGCCAGCAGCCAAGGGACCTATGGCTACACCTTC
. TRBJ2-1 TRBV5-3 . CASSSRGEQFF TGTGCCAGCAGCTCTCGCGGGGAGCAGTTCTTC
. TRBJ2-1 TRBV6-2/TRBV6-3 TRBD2 CASSYPSGAALSYNEQFF TGTGCCAGCAGTTACCCCAGCGGGGCCGCTCTTTCCTACAATGAGCAGTTCTTC
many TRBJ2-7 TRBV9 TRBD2 CASSESGTSGYEQYF TGTGCCAGCAGCGAATCCGGGACTAGCGGCTACGAGCAGTACTTC
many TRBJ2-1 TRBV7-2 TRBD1 CASSQGAGTGEQFF TGTGCCAGCAGCCAGGGGGCCGGGACCGGAGAGCAGTTCTTC
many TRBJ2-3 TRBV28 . CASSQWGSGTDTQYF TGTGCCAGCAGTCAATGGGGATCTGGTACAGATACGCAGTATTTT
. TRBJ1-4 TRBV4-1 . CASSQEGRGNEKLFF TGCGCCAGCAGCCAAGAGGGCAGGGGAAATGAAAAACTGTTTTTT
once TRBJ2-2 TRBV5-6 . CASSFARDEQYFGTGELFF .
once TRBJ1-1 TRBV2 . CASNKGLLSSTEAFF TGTGCCAGCAATAAGGGACTCCTGAGCAGCACTGAAGCTTTCTTT
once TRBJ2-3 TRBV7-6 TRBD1 CASSFGTGFTDTQYF TGTGCCAGCAGCTTTGGGACAGGGTTCACAGATACGCAGTATTTT
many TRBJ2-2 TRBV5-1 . CASSLAVQGVNTGELFF TGCGCCAGCAGCTTGGCCGTTCAGGGCGTAAACACCGGGGAGCTGTTTTTT
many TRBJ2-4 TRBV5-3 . CASSNRVAKNIQYF TGTGCCAGCAGTAACCGGGTAGCCAAAAACATTCAGTACTTC
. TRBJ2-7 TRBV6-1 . CASSQRGTTGIHEQYF TGTGCCAGCAGTCAACGGGGGACAACCGGGATCCACGAGCAGTACTTC
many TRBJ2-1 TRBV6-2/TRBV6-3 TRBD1 CASSPRQGRPGYNEQFF TGTGCCAGCAGTCCCCGACAGGGGAGACCCGGATACAATGAGCAGTTCTTC
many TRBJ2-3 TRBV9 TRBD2 CASSVGLAGGRDTQYF TGTGCCAGCAGCGTAGGGCTAGCGGGGGGGCGGGATACGCAGTATTTT